One sample yielded the 3 T cell receptor beta chains listed below, sequenced in a study of cytomegalovirus exposure and HLA in healthy donors. The PCR used 60 Vbeta and 13 Jbeta primers. Sequenced by immunoSEQ multiplex PCR; TCRdb stores in-frame clones only, minus some. The table has roughly 120,000 clones, under 85% seen once. Sequences were obtained from PBMCs. The receptors stem from a man in his thirties or forties in good health and CMV-seropositive.

This clone was seen just once. CDR3 coding DNA: TGTGCCTGGAGTCTAGGGACAGGGGATCTTAAGGGTAATGAAAAACTGTTTTTT. It specifies CAWSLGTGDLKGNEKLFF. This chain connects TRBV30 to TRBJ1-4; 10 bases match TRBD1. CDR3 length: 18 amino acids. Per the germline V gene, CDR1 is GTSNPN and CDR2 is SVGIG (reference sequence). Trimming at V came to 2 bases and at J to 4 bases, leaving 13 bases not matched to a gene.

The gene calls are TRBV10-3 and TRBJ2-1; 10 bases are a match to TRBD1. The CDR3 is 14 residues long. Losses at the gene ends were 11 bases for V and 7 bases for J; bases not matched to a gene: 11. Germline V gene sequence: CDR1 ENHRY, CDR2 SYGVKD. The CDR3 loop reads CAAKGTGDGNEQFF. Here the CDR3 DNA reads TGTGCCGCCAAAGGGACAGGGGACGGTAATGAGCAGTTCTTC.

The chain recombines TRBV4-1 with TRBJ2-2; maybe TRBD1 (6 bases). The CDR3 has 15 residues. Germline V lookup: CDR1 MGHRA, CDR2 YSYEKL. V was shortened by 5 bases and J by 0 bases, with 10 bases between the two germline ends. The CDR3 bases are TGCGCCAGCAGCTCGCGGACAGCGAACACCGGGGAGCTGTTTTTT. It translates to CASSSRTANTGELFF.